A single sample is the source of the 23 T cell receptor beta chains below, sequenced in a study of patients and donors after allogeneic stem cell transplantation. One entry per CDR3 protein results from TCRdb running MiXCR on the RT-PCR reads. The data hold approximately 150,000 distinct CDR3 sequences, with nearly 25% observed a single time. Sequencing input: blood, either unsorted or a sorted T cell fraction (not recorded which). These receptors were obtained from a human donor who was either an allogeneic HSCT recipient or a stem cell or donor lymphocyte infusion donor (not recorded which). It is not recorded whose cells these are; they may come from a transplant donor.

Only a few counts were recorded for this clonotype. The CDR3 is CASSLQADTEAFF. In DNA form, the CDR3 reads TGTGCCAGCAGCTTACAGGCGGACACTGAAGCTTTCTTT. The chain recombines TRBV11-3 with TRBJ1-1; D unclear. Between the trimmed V and J ends, which lost 2 bases and 3 bases, there was a span of 7 bases. The CDR3 spans 13 residues. CDR1 is SGHNT, CDR2 YENEEA, per germline.

The chain is built from TRBV7-2 and TRBJ2-1; D is uncertain. The germline CDR1 and CDR2 sequences are SGHTA and FQGNSA. Trimming pared 9 bases from V and 12 bases from J, leaving 24 bases between. CDR3 length: 14 amino acids. DNA of the CDR3: TGTGCCAGTCACTCCGCTAGTCCTACGTTTGGGCAGTTCTTC. This codes for CASHSASPTFGQFF.

The rearrangement links TRBV20-1 to TRBJ1-3; TRBD1 aligns across 7 bases. The CDR3 totals 15 residues. V was pared by 4 bases and J by 4 bases, with 10 bases of the junction left unmatched. The germline V gene has CDR1 DFQATT and CDR2 SNEGSKA (reference sequence). Here the CDR3 DNA reads TGCAGTGCTACGCCGGGACAGAGCCTCGGAAACACCATATATTTT. This encodes CSATPGQSLGNTIYF.

The chain joins TRBV7-2 to TRBJ1-1, with a possible D match to TRBD1 (6 bases). This CDR3 is built from 14 residues. Germline CDR1 and CDR2: SGHTA and FQGNSA. V gave up 10 bases and J gave up 6 bases, with 21 bases separating them. CDR3 region: CATNRASKFPEAFF. The CDR3 DNA follows: TGTGCCACCAACAGGGCGTCAAAATTCCCTGAAGCTTTCTTT.

This clonotype has a count of ten or more. The chain employs TRBV4-3 and TRBJ1-4, with unresolved D. Germline-derived CDR1 and CDR2 are LGHNA and YSLEER. CDR3 length: 13 residues. The V end lost 5 bases, the J end lost 8 bases, and 12 bases lay between the germline ends. The CDR3 is CASSSRLGEKLFF. The CDR3 bases are TGCGCCAGCAGCTCGAGACTCGGGGAAAAACTGTTTTTT.

This clonotype was detected a few times. The CDR3 DNA reads TGTGCCAGCAGTTTATCGACCACTTGGCGAACGTACTTC. It codes for CASSLSTTWRTYF. The V gene is TRBV12-3 or TRBV12-4, the J gene TRBJ2-7; no reliable D call. Trimming pared 2 bases from V and 12 bases from J, leaving 17 bases between. The CDR3 totals 13 residues.

The V call is TRBV20-1, the J call TRBJ2-7; 7 nucleotides match TRBD1. Looked up from germline, CDR1 is DFQATT and CDR2 is SNEGSKA (reference sequence). The length of the CDR3 is 15 residues. V shed 0 bases and J 0 bases; nucleotides not matched to a gene: 5. CDR3 protein: CSARDRGQSSYEQYF. Here the CDR3 DNA reads TGCAGTGCTAGAGATCGGGGACAGAGCTCCTACGAGCAGTACTTC.

The chain is built from TRBV12-3 or TRBV12-4 and TRBJ1-1; D not resolved. V dropped 4 bases and J dropped 5 bases, with 8 bases sitting between them. The CDR3 consists of 12 residues. As DNA, the CDR3 is TGTGCCAGCAGTTCCGGGATGACTGAAGCTTTCTTT. Amino acid sequence: CASSSGMTEAFF.

This clonotype has ten or more counts. The chain employs TRBV12-3 or TRBV12-4 and TRBJ1-4; D is possibly TRBD1 (6 bases). Trimming removed 2 bases from V and 8 bases from J, with 12 bases in between. The CDR3 sequence is 14 residues long. The CDR3, as DNA: TGTGCCAGCAGTTTATTGGACAGACGGGAAAAACTGTTTTTT. This sequence encodes CASSLLDRREKLFF.

This clonotype has a handful of counts. This sequence joins TRBV10-3 and TRBJ2-4; TRBD1 might be the D (6 bases). The V gene's germline CDR1 is ENHRY and CDR2 SYGVKD. The CDR3 is 14 amino acids. With 5 bases removed from V and 2 bases from J, the gap between germline ends came to 10 bases. This chain's CDR3 is CAISPGTSKNIQYF. CDR3 coding DNA: TGTGCCATCAGTCCCGGGACATCCAAAAACATTCAGTACTTC.

The gene calls are TRBV10-3 and TRBJ2-3, with a possible D match to TRBD1 (6 bases). V was cut by 6 bases and J by 2 bases, with 9 bases left in between. The CDR3 totals 13 residues. Germline CDR1 and CDR2: ENHRY and SYGVKD. The CDR3 DNA reads as TGTGCCATCAGCCAGGGGAACACAGATACGCAGTATTTT. Translation gives CAISQGNTDTQYF.

The rearrangement links TRBV5-8 to TRBJ2-1; 7 nucleotides match TRBD2. This CDR3 has 14 residues. The trim removed 3 bases at V and 5 bases at J, leaving 5 bases unmatched. Germline lookup yields CDR1 SGHTS and CDR2 YDEGEE. DNA for the CDR3: TGTGCCAGCAGCTCCCGGGACTACAACAATGAGCAGTTCTTC. Translation: CASSSRDYNNEQFF.

The chain links TRBV3-1 to TRBJ2-1; the D is unclear. The CDR3 has 12 residues. The germline gives CDR1 LGHDT, CDR2 YNNKEL (reference sequence). Between the trimmed V and J ends, which lost 0 bases and 8 bases, there was a span of 5 bases. The CDR3 is CASSQDWDEQFF. DNA of the CDR3: TGTGCCAGCAGCCAAGACTGGGATGAGCAGTTCTTC.

The chain is built from TRBV5-1 and TRBJ2-7; 7 bases fit TRBD1. Germline loops: CDR1 SGHRS, CDR2 YFSETQ. This CDR3 is built from 14 residues. The junction had 6 bases not matched to a gene; V was cut back by 3 bases and J by 3 bases. In DNA, the CDR3 is TGCGCCAGCAGCTCTGGACAGGTAGTCTACGAGCAGTACTTC. Its translation is CASSSGQVVYEQYF.

This clonotype was seen ten or more times. V is TRBV2 and J is TRBJ1-1, with D perhaps matching TRBD1 (5 bases). Germline V CDR1 and CDR2: SNHLY, FYNNEI. Trimming took off 6 bases at V and 1 base at J, with 12 bases between the two ends. The CDR3 spans 14 residues. The DNA for the CDR3 is TGTGCCAGCAGCCCCTCGGGGGGGAACACTGAAGCTTTCTTT. This encodes CASSPSGGNTEAFF. Together with reference TRBV2 and TRBJ1-1, the CDR3 gives the full variable domain: EPEVTQTPSHQVTQMGQEVILRCVPISNHLYFYWYRQILGQKVEFLVSFYNNEISEKSEIFDDQFSVERPDGSNFTLKIRSTKLEDSAMYFCASSPSGGNTEAFFGQGTRLTVV.

This clonotype was picked up a small number of times. The chain carries TRBV21-1 and TRBJ1-5; the D call of TRBD1 is as the table states it, not checked on the DNA. TRBV21-1 is a pseudogene. The CDR3 loop spans 15 amino acids. CDR3 in DNA: TGTGCCAGCAGCAAAGAGGCAGGGGGCGGGCAGCCCCAGCATTTT. This sequence encodes CASSKEAGGGQPQHF.

The chain joins TRBV2 to TRBJ2-3; possible D gene TRBD2, 6 bases. This CDR3 comprises 15 residues. Trimming removed 6 bases at V and 0 bases at J, with 13 bases between. Germline V lookup: CDR1 SNHLY, CDR2 FYNNEI. The CDR3 loop reads CASRRLVLSTDTQYF. CDR3 DNA sequence: TGTGCCAGCAGGAGACTAGTCCTTAGCACAGATACGCAGTATTTT.

The chain combines TRBV7-2 with TRBJ1-4; possible D gene TRBD1, 6 bases. The V gene lost 6 bases and the J gene lost 5 bases, with 13 bases spanning the gap. The germline V gene has CDR1 SGHTA and CDR2 FQGNSA. The CDR3 length is 14 residues. In DNA form, the CDR3 reads TGTGCCAGCAGTTACAGGGTGTGGAATGAAAAACTGTTTTTT. Translating it yields CASSYRVWNEKLFF.

This clonotype showed up just a few times. The V call is TRBV29-1, the J call TRBJ2-3, with D perhaps being TRBD1 or TRBD2 (5 bases each). Trimming cost V 2 bases and J 2 bases, with 17 bases left between them. From germline, CDR1 is SQVTM and CDR2 ANQGSEA. This CDR3 spans 16 amino acids. The CDR3 DNA follows: TGCAGCGTTGAACAAGTGTGGGGGAGCGACACAGATACGCAGTATTTT. It yields the protein CSVEQVWGSDTDTQYF.

The chain carries TRBV27 and TRBJ1-6, with a possible D match to TRBD1 (5 bases). Trimming pared 4 bases from V and 8 bases from J, leaving 15 bases between. This CDR3 region has 15 residues. In germline, CDR1 is MNHEY, CDR2 SMNVEV (reference sequence). CDR3 DNA: TGTGCCAGCAGTTCCCCGTGGGGGACGGATTCACCCCTCCACTTT. Its protein is CASSSPWGTDSPLHF.

This clonotype has more than one count but fewer than ten. The junction shows a germline mismatch at one end, possibly a read error. V gene TRBV20-1 combines with J gene TRBJ2-7; D possibly matches TRBD1 or TRBD2 (6 bases each). Per the germline V gene, CDR1 is DFQATT and CDR2 is SNEGSKA (reference sequence). The length of the CDR3 is 13 residues. The DNA for the CDR3 is TGCAGCGCTAGGGTAGGGGGGCCCTACGAGCAGTACTTC. Residues: CSARVGGPYEQYF.

This chain connects TRBV6-2 or TRBV6-3 to TRBJ2-7; 7 nucleotides align to TRBD2. The CDR3 sequence is 14 residues long. CDR1 is MNHEY and CDR2 is SVGEGT in the germline V gene. V lost 2 bases and J lost 2; bases outside the gene matches: 3. As DNA, the CDR3 is TGTGCCAGCAGTTACAGGAGCGGGACCTACGAGCAGTACTTC. This translates into CASSYRSGTYEQYF.

This clonotype was recorded a few times. J is TRBJ1-2 and V is TRBV12-3 or TRBV12-4; tentative D call: TRBD1 (5 bases). V shed 3 bases and J shed 3 bases, with 8 bases lying between them. The CDR3 runs 13 residues. CDR3 amino acids: CASSLSRDYGYTF. CDR3 in DNA: TGTGCCAGCAGTTTGAGCAGGGACTATGGCTACACCTTC.